This T cell receptor beta chain emerged from a study of PD-1 blockade in mismatch repair-deficient tumors. On the study more broadly: All were previously treated, progressing patients with around eleven mismatch repair-deficient cancer types. General study results and limits: Tumor-resident clones, often absent from pretreatment blood, expanded after pembrolizumab and then contracted.

Profiling relied on immunoSEQ multiplex PCR, and the TCRdb table lists in-frame clones only, not all of them. The sample includes approximately 25,000 clones, nearly 85% of them seen just once. CDR3 length: 11 residues. Per germline, CDR1 LGHNA and CDR2 YSLEER. V dropped 2 bases and J dropped 5 bases, with 1 base sitting between them. PCR or immunohistochemistry showed mismatch repair deficiency in every enrolled patient. TCRs were sequenced from a few patients responding to pembrolizumab. Remarks on this clone: The antigen is undetermined.

This sample comprised peripheral blood, obtained 12 weeks after starting pembrolizumab. The gene calls are TRBV4-3 and TRBJ2-1; D ambiguous. This sequence originates from an adult with mismatch repair-deficient cancer. CDR3 in amino acids: CASSQNNEQFF. The CDR3, as DNA: TGCGCCAGCAGCCAAAACAATGAGCAGTTCTTC.